These 11 T cell receptor beta chains came from one sample sequenced in a study of blood T cell repertoires in COVID-19 (dated by TCRdb to 2020 to 2022). Library preparation used the immunoSEQ multiplex PCR assay. TCRdb provides this immuneACCESS table in a form limited to in-frame rearrangements. Some clones are lacking; in checked studies, under half of them reflect an unresolved V gene, and why the rest are absent is not known. Recorded for this sample are under 200,000 clones; less than 85% of them occurred a single time. The top ten clonotypes cover more than 4.5% of the sample. Sequenced: PBMCs or T cells enriched from blood (not recorded which). Source of these receptors: a woman in her fifties or sixties with acute COVID-19.

Regarding this clone: One junction end disagrees with the germline gene, perhaps due to a read error. The J gene is TRBJ2-3, the V gene TRBV5-1, with D perhaps TRBD1 (6 bases). CDR3 size: 13 residues. From germline, CDR1 is SGHRS and CDR2 YFSETQ. CDR3 nucleotides: TGCGCCAGCAGGCCAAGAGGGGGAGATCCGCAGTATTTT. Protein: CASRPRGGDPQYF.

The chain employs TRBV19 and TRBJ1-1, with D possibly TRBD1 on 5 matching bases. The CDR3 loop spans 13 amino acids. Germline values: CDR1 LNHDA, CDR2 SQIVND (reference sequence). V gave up 6 bases and J gave up 0 bases, with 8 bases separating them. As DNA, the CDR3 is TGTGCCAGTAGCAGGGCCCTGAACACTGAAGCTTTCTTT. Amino acid sequence: CASSRALNTEAFF.

This clone turned up a few times. The chain combines TRBV7-4 with TRBJ2-3; a possible D gene is TRBD1 (6 bases). The CDR3 covers 14 residues. V was shortened by 5 bases and J by 0 bases, with 9 bases between the two germline ends. Germline V gene lookup returns CDR1 SGHVT and CDR2 SQSDAQ. CDR3 amino acids: CASSHTGSTDTQYF. The CDR3, as DNA: TGTGCCAGCAGCCATACAGGGAGCACAGATACGCAGTATTTT.

This clone has only a few counts. The chain recombines TRBV27 with TRBJ2-1; 8 bases agree with TRBD1. Germline values: CDR1 MNHEY, CDR2 SMNVEV (reference sequence). This CDR3 has 19 residues. V shed 0 bases, J shed 0 bases, and the junction held 10 bases outside the gene matches. The DNA of the CDR3 is TGTGCCAGCAGTTTATCGCCAGGGGGCCTATGGAGCTCCTACAATGAGCAGTTCTTC. It encodes CASSLSPGGLWSSYNEQFF.

The V call is TRBV3-1 (or the pseudogene TRBV3-2), the J call TRBJ2-2; a weak D match, TRBD2 (5 bases). Trimming left V 7 bases short and J 2 bases short, with 17 bases between. Germline V lookup: CDR1 LGHDT, CDR2 YNNKEL (reference sequence). CDR3 length equals 16 residues. In nucleotides, the CDR3 is TGTGCCAGCACCCCTCCCAGCGGAGCTAACACCGGGGAGCTGTTTTTT. As protein: CASTPPSGANTGELFF.

This sequence joins TRBV2 and TRBJ1-6, with TRBD1 matching 8 bases. The CDR3 runs 14 residues. Germline trimming cut 6 bases from V and 5 bases from J; bases unmatched to any gene: 3. Germline V gene data show CDR1 as SNHLY and CDR2 as FYNNEI. CDR3 in amino acids: CASRLDRDNSPLHF. In nucleotides, the CDR3 is TGTGCCAGCAGGTTGGACAGGGATAATTCACCCCTCCACTTT.

The gene calls are TRBV13 and TRBJ2-1; 7 bases line up with TRBD2. Germline V gives CDR1 PRHDT, CDR2 FYEKMQ (reference sequence). This CDR3 comprises 15 residues. V gave up 5 bases and J gave up 6 bases; unmatched junction bases: 10. The CDR3 reads CASSRPSGLSNEQFF. CDR3 nucleotides: TGTGCCAGCAGCAGACCTAGCGGTCTAAGCAATGAGCAGTTCTTC.

The chain employs TRBV29-1 and TRBJ2-7, with 13 positions matching TRBD2. Unmatched junction bases numbered 1, after V lost 4 bases and J lost 4 bases. The CDR3 loop spans 13 amino acids. Germline-derived CDR1 and CDR2 are SQVTM and ANQGSEA. CDR3 sequence: CSVGTSGSYEQYF. The DNA of the CDR3 is TGCAGCGTTGGGACTAGCGGGAGTTACGAGCAGTACTTC.

This clone was observed a few times. CDR3 DNA sequence: TGTGCCTGGAGTCCTATAAACTTGGACAGTACTGGCTACACCTTC. Translating gives CAWSPINLDSTGYTF. This chain joins TRBV30 and TRBJ1-2, with D maybe TRBD1 (6 bases). CDR1 is GTSNPN, CDR2 SVGIG, per germline (reference sequence). Deletions cut 2 bases from V and 7 bases from J, with 20 bases between. The CDR3 length is 15 residues.

V gene TRBV24-1 combines with J gene TRBJ2-5; possibly TRBD2 for D (5 bases). The CDR3 is 11 residues long. CDR1 is KGHDR, CDR2 SFDVKD, per germline. The germline V and J ends were trimmed by 7 bases and 7 bases, with 9 bases remaining between them. CDR3 in amino acids: CATSLEGTQYF. The CDR3 DNA reads as TGTGCCACCAGCCTCGAGGGGACCCAGTACTTC.

V and J are TRBV11-2 and TRBJ2-5, with D possibly matching TRBD2 (6 bases). V gave up 5 bases and J gave up 7 bases, with 26 bases separating them. Germline assignment: CDR1 SGHAT and CDR2 FQNNGV. The CDR3 has 17 residues. Here the CDR3 DNA reads TGTGCCAGCAGCCGGACTCCATCGGGACGGGGGTCGGGGACCCAGTACTTC. This codes for CASSRTPSGRGSGTQYF.